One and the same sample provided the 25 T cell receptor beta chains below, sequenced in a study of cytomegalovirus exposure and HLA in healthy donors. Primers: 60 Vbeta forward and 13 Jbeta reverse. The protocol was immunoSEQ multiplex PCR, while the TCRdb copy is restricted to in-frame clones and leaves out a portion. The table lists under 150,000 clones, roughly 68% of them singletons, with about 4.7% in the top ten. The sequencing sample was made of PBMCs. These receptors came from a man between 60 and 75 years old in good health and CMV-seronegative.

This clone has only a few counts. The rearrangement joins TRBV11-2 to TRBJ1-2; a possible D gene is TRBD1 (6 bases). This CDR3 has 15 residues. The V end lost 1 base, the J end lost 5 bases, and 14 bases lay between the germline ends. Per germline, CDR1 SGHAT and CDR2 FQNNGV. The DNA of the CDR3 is TGTGCCAGCAGCTTAGTCACAGGGCTAGGGTATGGCTACACCTTC. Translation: CASSLVTGLGYGYTF.

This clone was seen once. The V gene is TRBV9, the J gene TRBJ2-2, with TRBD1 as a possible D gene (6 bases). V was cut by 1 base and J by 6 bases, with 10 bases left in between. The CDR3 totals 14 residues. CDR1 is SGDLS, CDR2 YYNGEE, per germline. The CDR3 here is CASSVTGWAGELFF. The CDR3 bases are TGTGCCAGCAGCGTAACAGGGTGGGCCGGGGAGCTGTTTTTT. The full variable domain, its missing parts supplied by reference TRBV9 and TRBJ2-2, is DSGVTQTPKHLITATGQRVTLRCSPRSGDLSVYWYQQSLDQGLQFLIQYYNGEERAKGNILERFSAQQFPDLHSELNLSSLELGDSALYFCASSVTGWAGELFFGEGSRLTVL.

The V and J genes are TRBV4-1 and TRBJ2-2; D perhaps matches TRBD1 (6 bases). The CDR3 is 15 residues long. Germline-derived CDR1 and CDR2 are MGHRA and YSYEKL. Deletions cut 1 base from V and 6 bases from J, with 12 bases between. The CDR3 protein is CASSQGSGDAGELFF. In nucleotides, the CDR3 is TGCGCCAGCAGCCAAGGGTCAGGGGATGCCGGGGAGCTGTTTTTT.

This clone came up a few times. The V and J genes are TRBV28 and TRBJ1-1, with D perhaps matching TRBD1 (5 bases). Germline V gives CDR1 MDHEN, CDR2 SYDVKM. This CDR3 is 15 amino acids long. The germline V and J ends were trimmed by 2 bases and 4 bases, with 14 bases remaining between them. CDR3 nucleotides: TGTGCCAGCAGTTTACCGCAAGGGGTTCTCACTGAAGCTTTCTTT. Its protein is CASSLPQGVLTEAFF. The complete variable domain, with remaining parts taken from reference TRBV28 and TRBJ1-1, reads DVKVTQSSRYLVKRTGEKVFLECVQDMDHENMFWYRQDPGLGLRLIYFSYDVKMKEKGDIPEGYSVSREKKERFSLILESASTNQTSMYLCASSLPQGVLTEAFFGQGTRLTVV.

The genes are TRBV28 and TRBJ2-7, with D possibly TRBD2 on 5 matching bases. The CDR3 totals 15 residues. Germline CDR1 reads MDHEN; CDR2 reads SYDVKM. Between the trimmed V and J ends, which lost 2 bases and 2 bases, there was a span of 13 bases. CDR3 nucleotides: TGTGCCAGCAGTTTAAAAGGAGGACCAACCTACGAGCAGTACTTC. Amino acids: CASSLKGGPTYEQYF.

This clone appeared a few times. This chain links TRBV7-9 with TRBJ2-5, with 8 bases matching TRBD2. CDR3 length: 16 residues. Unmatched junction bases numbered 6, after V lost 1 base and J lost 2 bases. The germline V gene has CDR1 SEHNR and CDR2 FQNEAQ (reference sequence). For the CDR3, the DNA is TGTGCCAGCAGCTTAGGATTGGGCGGGGGGCAAGAGACCCAGTACTTC. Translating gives CASSLGLGGGQETQYF.

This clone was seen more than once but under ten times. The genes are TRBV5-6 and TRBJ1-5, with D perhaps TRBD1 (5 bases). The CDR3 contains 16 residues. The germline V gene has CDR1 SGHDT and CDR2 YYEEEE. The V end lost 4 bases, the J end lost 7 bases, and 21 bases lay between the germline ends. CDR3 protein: CASSPSSQGGIQPQHF. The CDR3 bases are TGTGCCAGCAGCCCTTCCTCCCAGGGCGGCATCCAGCCCCAGCATTTT.

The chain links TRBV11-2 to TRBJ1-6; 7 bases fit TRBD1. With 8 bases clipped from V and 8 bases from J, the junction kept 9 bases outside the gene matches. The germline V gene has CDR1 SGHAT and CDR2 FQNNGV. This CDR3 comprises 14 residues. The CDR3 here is CASGGQTDYSPLHF. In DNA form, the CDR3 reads TGTGCCAGCGGGGGACAGACGGATTATTCACCCCTCCACTTT.

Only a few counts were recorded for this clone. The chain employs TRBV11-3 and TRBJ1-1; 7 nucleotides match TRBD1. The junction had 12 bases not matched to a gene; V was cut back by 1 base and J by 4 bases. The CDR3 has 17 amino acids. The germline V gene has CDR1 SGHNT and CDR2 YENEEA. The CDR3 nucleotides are TGTGCCAGCAGCTTAGTGGCCCACAGGGGTGAGTGCACTGAAGCTTTCTTT. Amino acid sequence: CASSLVAHRGECTEAFF. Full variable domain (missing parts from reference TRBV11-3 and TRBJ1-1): EAGVVQSPRYKIIEKKQPVAFWCNPISGHNTLYWYLQNLGQGPELLIRYENEEAVDDSQLPKDRFSAERLKGVDSTLKIQPAELGDSAVYLCASSLVAHRGECTEAFFGQGTRLTVV.

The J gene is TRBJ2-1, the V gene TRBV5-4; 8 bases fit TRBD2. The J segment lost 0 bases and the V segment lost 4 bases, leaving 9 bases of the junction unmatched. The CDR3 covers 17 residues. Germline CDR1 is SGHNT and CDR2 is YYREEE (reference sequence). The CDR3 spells CASSLGSGGSSYNEQFF. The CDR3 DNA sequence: TGTGCCAGCAGCCTGGGTTCGGGGGGGAGCTCCTACAATGAGCAGTTCTTC.

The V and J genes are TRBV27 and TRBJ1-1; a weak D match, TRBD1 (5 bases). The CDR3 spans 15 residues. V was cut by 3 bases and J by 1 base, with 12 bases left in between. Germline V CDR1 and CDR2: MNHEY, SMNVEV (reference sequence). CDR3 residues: CASSFVGDWNTEAFF. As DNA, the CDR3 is TGTGCCAGCAGTTTTGTCGGGGACTGGAACACTGAAGCTTTCTTT.

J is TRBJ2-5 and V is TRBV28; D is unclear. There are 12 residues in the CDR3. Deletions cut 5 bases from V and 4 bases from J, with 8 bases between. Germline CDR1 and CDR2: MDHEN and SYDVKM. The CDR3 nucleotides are TGTGCCAGCAGTCGTAGTGGAGAGACCCAGTACTTC. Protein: CASSRSGETQYF.

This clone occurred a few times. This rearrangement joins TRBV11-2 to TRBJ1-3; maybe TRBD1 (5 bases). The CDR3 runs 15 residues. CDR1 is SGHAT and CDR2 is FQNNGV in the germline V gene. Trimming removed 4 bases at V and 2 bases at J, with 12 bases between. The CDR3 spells CASSSQDFPGNTIYF. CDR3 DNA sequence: TGTGCCAGCAGCTCACAGGATTTCCCTGGAAACACCATATATTTT.

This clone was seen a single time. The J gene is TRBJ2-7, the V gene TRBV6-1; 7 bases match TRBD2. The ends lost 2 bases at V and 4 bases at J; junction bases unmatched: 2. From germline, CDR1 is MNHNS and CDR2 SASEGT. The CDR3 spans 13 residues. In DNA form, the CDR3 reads TGTGCCAGCAGTGAATGGCGGGAGTACGAGCAGTACTTC. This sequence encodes CASSEWREYEQYF.

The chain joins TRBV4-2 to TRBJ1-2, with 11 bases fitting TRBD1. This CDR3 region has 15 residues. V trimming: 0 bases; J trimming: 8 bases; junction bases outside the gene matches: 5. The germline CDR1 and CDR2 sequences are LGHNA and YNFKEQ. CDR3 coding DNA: TGTGCCAGCAGCCAAGAGGACAGGGGGCTTGAGGGCTACACCTTC. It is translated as CASSQEDRGLEGYTF.

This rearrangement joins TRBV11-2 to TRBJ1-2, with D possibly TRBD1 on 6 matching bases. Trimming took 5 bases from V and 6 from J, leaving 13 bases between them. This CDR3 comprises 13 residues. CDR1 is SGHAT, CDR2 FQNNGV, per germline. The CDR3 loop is CASSIQGTDGYTF. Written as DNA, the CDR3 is TGTGCCAGCAGCATACAGGGTACGGATGGCTACACCTTC. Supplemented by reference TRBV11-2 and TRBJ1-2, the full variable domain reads EAGVAQSPRYKIIEKRQSVAFWCNPISGHATLYWYQQILGQGPKLLIQFQNNGVVDDSQLPKDRFSAERLKGVDSTLKIQPAKLEDSAVYLCASSIQGTDGYTFGSGTRLTVV.

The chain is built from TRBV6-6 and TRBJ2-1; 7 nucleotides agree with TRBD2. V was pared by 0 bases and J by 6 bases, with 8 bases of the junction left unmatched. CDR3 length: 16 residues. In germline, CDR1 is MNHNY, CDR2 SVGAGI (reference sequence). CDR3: CASSYSTSFPINEQFF. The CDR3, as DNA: TGTGCCAGCAGTTACTCGACTAGCTTTCCCATCAATGAGCAGTTCTTC.

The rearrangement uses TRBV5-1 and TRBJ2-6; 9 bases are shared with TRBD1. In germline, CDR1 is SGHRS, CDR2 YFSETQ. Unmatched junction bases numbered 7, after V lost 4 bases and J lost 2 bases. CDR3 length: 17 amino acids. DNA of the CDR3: TGCGCCAGCAGCCAGACTACAGGGGGCGCTGGGGCCAACGTCCTGACTTTC. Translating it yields CASSQTTGGAGANVLTF.

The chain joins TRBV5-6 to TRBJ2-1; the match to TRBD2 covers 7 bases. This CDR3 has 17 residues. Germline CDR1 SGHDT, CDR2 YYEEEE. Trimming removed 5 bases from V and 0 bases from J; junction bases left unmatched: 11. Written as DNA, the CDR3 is TGTGCCAGCAGGGTTAGGGGAGGGGCGAGCTCCTACAATGAGCAGTTCTTC. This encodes CASRVRGGASSYNEQFF.

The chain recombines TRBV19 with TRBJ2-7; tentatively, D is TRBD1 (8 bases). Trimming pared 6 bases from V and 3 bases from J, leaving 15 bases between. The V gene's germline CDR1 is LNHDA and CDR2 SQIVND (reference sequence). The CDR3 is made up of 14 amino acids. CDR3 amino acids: CASRDTGGDYEQYF. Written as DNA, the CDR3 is TGTGCCAGTAGGGACACAGGGGGGGACTACGAGCAGTACTTC.

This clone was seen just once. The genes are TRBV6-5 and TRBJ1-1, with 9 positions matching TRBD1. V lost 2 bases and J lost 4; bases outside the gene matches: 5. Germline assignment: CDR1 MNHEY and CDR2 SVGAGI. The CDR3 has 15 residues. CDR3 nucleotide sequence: TGTGCCAGCAGTTACGGGGACAGGGTGGGCACTGAAGCTTTCTTT. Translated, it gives CASSYGDRVGTEAFF.

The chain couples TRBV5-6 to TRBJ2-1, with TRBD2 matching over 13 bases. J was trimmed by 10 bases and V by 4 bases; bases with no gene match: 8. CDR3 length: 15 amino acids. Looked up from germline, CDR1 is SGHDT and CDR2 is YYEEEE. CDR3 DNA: TGTGCCAGCAGCGGACTAGCGGGGGAGGAAGGGGAGCAGTTCTTC. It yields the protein CASSGLAGEEGEQFF.

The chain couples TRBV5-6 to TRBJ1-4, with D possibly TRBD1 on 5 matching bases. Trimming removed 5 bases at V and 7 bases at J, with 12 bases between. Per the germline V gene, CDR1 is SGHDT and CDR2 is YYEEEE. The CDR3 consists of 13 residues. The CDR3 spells CASSSGNSEKLFF. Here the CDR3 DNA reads TGTGCCAGCAGTTCAGGGAATTCTGAAAAACTGTTTTTT. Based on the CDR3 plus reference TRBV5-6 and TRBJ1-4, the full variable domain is DAGVTQSPTHLIKTRGQQVTLRCSPKSGHDTVSWYQQALGQGPQFIFQYYEEEERQRGNFPDRFSGHQFPNYSSELNVNALLLGDSALYLCASSSGNSEKLFFGSGTQLSVL.

The CDR3, as DNA: TGCAGCGTCGTACAGGCGAAGAACACTGAAGCTTTCTTT. Residues: CSVVQAKNTEAFF. The chain has TRBV29-1 and TRBJ1-1; perhaps TRBD1 as D (5 bases). CDR3 length equals 13 residues. Trimming removed 6 bases from V and 1 base from J, with 12 bases in between. CDR1 is SQVTM, CDR2 ANQGSEA, per germline.

The CDR3 region has the DNA TGTGCCAGCAGCAGTAATTACCGGACAGGGTCGGGAGGCTACACCTTC. Encoded protein: CASSSNYRTGSGGYTF. V gene TRBV5-8 combines with J gene TRBJ1-2, with 8 nucleotides matching TRBD1. Trimming at V came to 4 bases and at J to 8 bases, leaving 16 bases not matched to a gene. The germline V gene encodes CDR1 SGHTS and CDR2 YDEGEE. This CDR3 has 16 residues.